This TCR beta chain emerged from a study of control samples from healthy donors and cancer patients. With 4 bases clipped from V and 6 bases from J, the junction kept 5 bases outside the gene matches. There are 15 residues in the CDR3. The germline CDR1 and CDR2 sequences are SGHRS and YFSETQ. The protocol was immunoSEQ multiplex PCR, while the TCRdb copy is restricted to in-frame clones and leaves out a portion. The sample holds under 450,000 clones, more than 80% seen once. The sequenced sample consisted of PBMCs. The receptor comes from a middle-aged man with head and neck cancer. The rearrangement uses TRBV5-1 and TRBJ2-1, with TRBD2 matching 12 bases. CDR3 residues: CASSAGLAGPNEQFF. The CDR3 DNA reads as TGCGCCAGCAGCGCCGGACTAGCGGGGCCCAATGAGCAGTTCTTC. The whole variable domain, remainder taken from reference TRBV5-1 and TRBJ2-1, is KAGVTQTPRYLIKTRGQQVTLSCSPISGHRSVSWYQQTPGQGLQFLFEYFSETQRNKGNFPGRFSGRQFSNSRSEMNVSTLELGDSALYLCASSAGLAGPNEQFFGPGTRLTVL.